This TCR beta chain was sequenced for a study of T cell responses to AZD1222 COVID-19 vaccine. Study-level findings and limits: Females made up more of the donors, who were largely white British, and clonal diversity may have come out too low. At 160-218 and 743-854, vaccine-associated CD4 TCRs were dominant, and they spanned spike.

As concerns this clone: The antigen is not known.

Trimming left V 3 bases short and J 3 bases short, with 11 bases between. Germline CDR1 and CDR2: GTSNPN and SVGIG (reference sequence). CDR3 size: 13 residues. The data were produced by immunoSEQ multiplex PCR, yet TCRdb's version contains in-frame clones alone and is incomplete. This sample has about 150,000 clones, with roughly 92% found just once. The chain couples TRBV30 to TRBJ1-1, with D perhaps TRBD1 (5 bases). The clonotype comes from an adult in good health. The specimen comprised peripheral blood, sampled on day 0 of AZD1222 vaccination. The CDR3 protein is CAWRMGEDTEAFF. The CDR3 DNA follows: TGTGCCTGGAGAATGGGGGAGGACACTGAAGCTTTCTTT.